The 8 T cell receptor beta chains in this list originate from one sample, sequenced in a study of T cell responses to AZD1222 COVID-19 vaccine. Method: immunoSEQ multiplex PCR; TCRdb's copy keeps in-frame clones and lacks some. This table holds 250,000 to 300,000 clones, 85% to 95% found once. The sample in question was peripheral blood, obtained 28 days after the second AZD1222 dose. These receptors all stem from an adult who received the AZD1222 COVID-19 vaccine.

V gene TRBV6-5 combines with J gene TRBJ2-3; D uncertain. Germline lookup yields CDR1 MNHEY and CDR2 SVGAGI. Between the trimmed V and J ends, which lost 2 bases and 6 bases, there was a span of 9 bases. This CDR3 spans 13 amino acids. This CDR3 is CASSYTPEDTQYF. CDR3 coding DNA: TGTGCCAGCAGTTACACCCCGGAGGATACGCAGTATTTT.

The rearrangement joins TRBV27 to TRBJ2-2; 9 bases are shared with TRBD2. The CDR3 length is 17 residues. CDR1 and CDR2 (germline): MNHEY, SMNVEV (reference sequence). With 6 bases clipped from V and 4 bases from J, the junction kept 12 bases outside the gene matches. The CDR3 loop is CASRVLSGRTGTGELFF. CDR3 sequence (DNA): TGTGCCAGCAGAGTTCTTAGCGGGAGAACTGGCACCGGGGAGCTGTTTTTT.

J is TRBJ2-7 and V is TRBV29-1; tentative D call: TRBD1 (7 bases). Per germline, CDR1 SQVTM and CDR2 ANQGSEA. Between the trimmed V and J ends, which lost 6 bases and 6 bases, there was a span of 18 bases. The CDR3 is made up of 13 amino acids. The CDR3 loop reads CSVAGQRNSEQYF. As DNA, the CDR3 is TGCAGCGTGGCGGGACAGAGGAACAGCGAGCAGTACTTC.

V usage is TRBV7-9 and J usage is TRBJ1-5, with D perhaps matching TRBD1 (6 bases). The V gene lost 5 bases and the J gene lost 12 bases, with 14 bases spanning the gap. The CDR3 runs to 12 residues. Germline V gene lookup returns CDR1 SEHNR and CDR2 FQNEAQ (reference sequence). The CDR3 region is CASSPPGGIQHF. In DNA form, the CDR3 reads TGTGCCAGCAGCCCCCCCGGGGGCATCCAGCATTTT.

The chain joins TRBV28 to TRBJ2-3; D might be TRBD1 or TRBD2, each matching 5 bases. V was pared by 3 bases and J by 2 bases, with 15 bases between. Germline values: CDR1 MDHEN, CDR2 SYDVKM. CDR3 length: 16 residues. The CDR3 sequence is CASSLGQGPNTDTQYF. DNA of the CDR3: TGTGCCAGCAGTTTGGGGCAGGGACCAAACACAGATACGCAGTATTTT.

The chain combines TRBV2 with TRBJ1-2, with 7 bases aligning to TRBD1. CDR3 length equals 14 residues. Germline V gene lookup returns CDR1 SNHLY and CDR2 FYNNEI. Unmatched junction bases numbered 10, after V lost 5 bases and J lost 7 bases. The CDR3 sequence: CASSRVYRGGGYTF. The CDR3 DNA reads TGTGCCAGCAGTCGTGTGTACAGGGGAGGTGGCTACACCTTC.

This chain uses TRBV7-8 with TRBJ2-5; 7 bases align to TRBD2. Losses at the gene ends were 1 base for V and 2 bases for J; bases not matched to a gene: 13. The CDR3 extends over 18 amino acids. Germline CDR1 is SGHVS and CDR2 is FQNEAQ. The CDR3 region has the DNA TGTGCCAGCAGCTTAGAGCAGGCCTTACTAGCGCCACAAGAGACCCAGTACTTC. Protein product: CASSLEQALLAPQETQYF.

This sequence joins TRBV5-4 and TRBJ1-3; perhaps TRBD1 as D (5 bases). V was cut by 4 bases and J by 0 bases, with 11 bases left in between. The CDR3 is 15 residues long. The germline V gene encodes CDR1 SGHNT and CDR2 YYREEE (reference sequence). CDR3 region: CASSLDSLSGNTIYF. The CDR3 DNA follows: TGTGCCAGCAGCCTCGACAGTCTCTCTGGAAACACCATATATTTT. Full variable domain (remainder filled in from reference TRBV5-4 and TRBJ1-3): ETGVTQSPTHLIKTRGQQVTLRCSSQSGHNTVSWYQQALGQGPQFIFQYYREEENGRGNFPPRFSGLQFPNYSSELNVNALELDDSALYLCASSLDSLSGNTIYFGEGSWLTVV.